This passage covers 9 T cell receptor beta chains from one sample sequenced in a study of T cell changes during pregnancy in multiple sclerosis. The protocol was immunoSEQ multiplex PCR, while the TCRdb copy is restricted to in-frame clones and leaves out a portion. The sample comprises around 61,000 clones, around nine tenths of which are singletons, and less than 6% rests with the top ten. Sequenced sample: peripheral blood from another person, used as feeder cells. The receptors shown here come from a human donor whose cells served as feeder cells for cultures in a pregnancy study.

J is TRBJ2-5 and V is TRBV7-3; 14 bases fit TRBD2. The CDR3 has 14 residues. Unmatched junction bases numbered 4, after V lost 4 bases and J lost 9 bases. Germline CDR1 reads SGHTA; CDR2 reads FQGTGA. CDR3: CASSSGLAGGSQYF. The CDR3 DNA sequence: TGTGCCAGCAGCTCAGGACTAGCGGGGGGATCCCAGTACTTC.

The CDR3 DNA sequence: TGTGCCAGCAGCCCCATGAGGGGACCAAGCTCTGGAAACACCATATATTTT. It codes for CASSPMRGPSSGNTIYF. This chain links TRBV7-9 with TRBJ1-3, with D perhaps TRBD1 (5 bases). The V gene's germline CDR1 is SEHNR and CDR2 FQNEAQ (reference sequence). There are 17 residues in the CDR3. Trimming removed 5 bases at V and 0 bases at J, with 17 bases between.

A note on this clone: This same CDR3 is encoded by further DNA sequences in the sample. The chain has TRBV5-1 and TRBJ2-7, with 13 bases lining up with TRBD2. Germline CDR1 is SGHRS and CDR2 is YFSETQ. V dropped 0 bases and J dropped 2; count of bases not matched to a gene: 2. The CDR3 contains 16 residues. Here the CDR3 reads CASSLGLAGGTYEQYF. CDR3 coding DNA: TGCGCCAGCAGCTTGGGACTAGCGGGGGGAACCTACGAGCAGTACTTC.

This clone was detected only a few times. The chain links TRBV5-1 to TRBJ1-2, with 7 bases lining up with TRBD1. Per germline, CDR1 SGHRS and CDR2 YFSETQ. V was clipped by 0 bases and J by 4 bases; unmatched bases: 3. The CDR3 has 14 residues. The CDR3 bases are TGCGCCAGCAGCTTGGCCGAGGGGGCCTATGGCTACACCTTC. Its protein product is CASSLAEGAYGYTF.

The table lists this clone with a few counts. The chain joins TRBV28 to TRBJ2-1, with 11 bases identical to TRBD2. Germline V gene data show CDR1 as MDHEN and CDR2 as SYDVKM. Trimming took 3 bases from V and 9 from J; bases not matched to a gene: 13. The CDR3 is 17 residues long. The chain's CDR3 is CASSFQIAGGSFSEQFF. DNA for the CDR3: TGTGCCAGCAGTTTTCAAATAGCGGGAGGGTCTTTTAGTGAGCAGTTCTTC.

V is TRBV2 and J is TRBJ1-1; 8 bases are a match to TRBD1. CDR1 is SNHLY and CDR2 is FYNNEI in the germline V gene. The trim removed 4 bases at V and 5 bases at J, leaving 3 bases unmatched. This CDR3 region has 13 residues. This chain's CDR3 is CASSGDRGTEAFF. The CDR3 DNA reads as TGTGCCAGCAGTGGCGACAGGGGAACTGAAGCTTTCTTT. The whole variable domain, filled in from reference TRBV2 and TRBJ1-1, reads EPEVTQTPSHQVTQMGQEVILRCVPISNHLYFYWYRQILGQKVEFLVSFYNNEISEKSEIFDDQFSVERPDGSNFTLKIRSTKLEDSAMYFCASSGDRGTEAFFGQGTRLTVV.

This chain connects TRBV7-3 to TRBJ2-6; TRBD1 matches at 9 bases. V was pared by 2 bases and J by 0 bases, with 2 bases of the junction left unmatched. The CDR3 covers 17 residues. Germline loops: CDR1 SGHTA, CDR2 FQGTGA. CDR3 residues: CASSLGTGNSGANVLTF. The CDR3 coding sequence is TGTGCCAGCAGCTTAGGGACAGGGAACTCTGGGGCCAACGTCCTGACTTTC.

This clone has only a few counts. The chain combines TRBV7-9 with TRBJ1-4; a possible D gene is TRBD1 (6 bases). Trimming left V 5 bases short and J 0 bases short, with 10 bases between. The CDR3 extends over 15 amino acids. CDR1 is SEHNR, CDR2 FQNEAQ, per germline (reference sequence). The CDR3 DNA is TGTGCCAGCAGCCCCGGACAGTCAACTAATGAAAAACTGTTTTTT. This encodes CASSPGQSTNEKLFF.

This rearrangement joins TRBV9 to TRBJ2-3; D is unclear. The CDR3 is made up of 13 amino acids. Germline values: CDR1 SGDLS, CDR2 YYNGEE. Trimming stripped 1 base from V and 6 bases from J, with 9 bases between. The CDR3: CASSVSQADTQYF. The CDR3 DNA sequence: TGTGCCAGCAGCGTATCTCAGGCGGATACGCAGTATTTT.